This passage covers 27 T cell receptor beta chains from one sample sequenced in a study of regulatory T cells in long-lasting Graves disease. Assembly of TCR beta libraries relied on iRepertoire HTBI primers together with Arm-PCR of CDR3 regions. TCRdb analysed the multiplex PCR reads with MiXCR anew, one entry per CDR3 protein. The sample lists 200,000 to 250,000 distinct CDR3 sequences; about 17% were seen once. Sample time point: newly diagnosed GD, antithyroid drugs for less than 3 months. RNA isolated from PBMCs was used to make the TCR library. The starting material was peripheral blood mononuclear cells (PBMCs), obtained at new diagnosis, from a patient treated with antithyroid drugs. The receptors were gathered from a female donor with Graves disease.

A note on this clonotype: This may arise from a read error, as a much more abundant clone is one base away. No conserved phenylalanine or tryptophan is present at the end of the CDR3, so a read error is the likely explanation. The chain combines TRBV24-1 with TRBJ2-3; weak D call: TRBD2 (5 bases). The CDR3 totals 14 residues. The germline gives CDR1 KGHDR, CDR2 SFDVKD. Trimming cost V 3 bases and J 1 base, with 7 bases left between them. DNA of the CDR3: TGTGCCACCAGTGATAACGGGGGCACAGATACGCAGTATCTT. It translates to CATSDNGGTDTQYL.

This clonotype was found many times. This sequence joins TRBV19 and TRBJ1-2; possibly TRBD1 for D (5 bases). The CDR3 covers 13 residues. Germline CDR1 and CDR2: LNHDA and SQIVND (reference sequence). Trimming left V 6 bases short and J 8 bases short, with 16 bases between. CDR3 region: CASRGQGDSGYTF. DNA for the CDR3: TGTGCCAGTAGGGGGCAGGGAGACTCGGGCTACACCTTC.

This clonotype has a count of ten or more. The chain has TRBV12-3 or TRBV12-4 and TRBJ1-2; 7 bases fit TRBD1. The J segment lost 8 bases and the V segment lost 8 bases, leaving 8 bases of the junction unmatched. The CDR3 runs to 12 residues. The CDR3: CASWDSRRGYTF. DNA of the CDR3: TGTGCCAGCTGGGACAGCCGCAGGGGCTACACCTTC.

This clonotype has ten or more counts. The chain uses TRBV11-2 and TRBJ2-7; 10 nucleotides line up with TRBD1. V shed 4 bases, J shed 6 bases, and the junction held 3 bases outside the gene matches. The CDR3 extends over 13 amino acids. Germline V gene sequence: CDR1 SGHAT, CDR2 FQNNGV. DNA of the CDR3: TGTGCCAGCAGCTACCGGGACAGGGGCGAGCAGTACTTC. Translation gives CASSYRDRGEQYF.

This clonotype was detected many times. The V call is TRBV12-3 or TRBV12-4, the J call TRBJ1-1; maybe TRBD1 (5 bases). Trimming took off 6 bases at V and 6 bases at J, with 17 bases between the two ends. CDR3 length: 14 amino acids. CDR3: CASRDIGGYPEAFF. CDR3 coding DNA: TGTGCCAGCAGAGACATCGGGGGGTACCCTGAAGCTTTCTTT.

At least ten counts were recorded for this clonotype. The chain joins TRBV18 to TRBJ1-1; TRBD1 might be the D (5 bases). The CDR3 sequence is 15 residues long. CDR1 is KGHSH, CDR2 LQKENI, per germline. Trimming left V 2 bases short and J 0 bases short, with 10 bases between. CDR3 residues: CASSPGQGMNTEAFF. Written as DNA, the CDR3 is TGTGCCAGCTCACCAGGGCAGGGCATGAACACTGAAGCTTTCTTT.

The rearrangement links TRBV15 to TRBJ1-1; D is ambiguous. CDR3 size: 13 residues. V shed 2 bases and J shed 4 bases, with 8 bases lying between them. Looked up from germline, CDR1 is LNHNV and CDR2 is YYDKDF (reference sequence). The CDR3 loop is CATSRRFITEAFF. For the CDR3, the DNA is TGTGCCACCAGCAGACGGTTCATCACTGAAGCTTTCTTT.

V gene TRBV20-1 combines with J gene TRBJ2-3, with D possibly TRBD2 on 6 matching bases. CDR3 length equals 14 residues. Trimming took 7 bases from V and 5 from J, leaving 19 bases between them. Germline assignment: CDR1 DFQATT and CDR2 SNEGSKA (reference sequence). CDR3 sequence (DNA): TGCAGTGTTATCCAGACGGGACTCGAAGATACGCAGTATTTT. Translation gives CSVIQTGLEDTQYF.

At least ten counts were recorded for this clonotype. This sequence joins TRBV5-6 and TRBJ2-7, with D uncertain. This CDR3 has 14 residues. Germline V gene lookup returns CDR1 SGHDT and CDR2 YYEEEE. V was trimmed by 2 bases and J by 5 bases, leaving 14 bases between them. The CDR3 sequence: CASSFWHLPDEQYF. The DNA of the CDR3 is TGTGCCAGCAGCTTCTGGCACCTTCCGGACGAGCAGTACTTC.

This clonotype is medium-sized. The chain uses TRBV19 and TRBJ1-1; 10 bases agree with TRBD1. Germline CDR1 is LNHDA and CDR2 is SQIVND (reference sequence). The trim removed 3 bases at V and 6 bases at J, leaving 7 bases unmatched. This CDR3 is 15 amino acids long. CDR3 DNA sequence: TGTGCCAGTAGTATTCTGCCCGACAGGGGGCCTGAAGCTTTCTTT. Amino acid sequence: CASSILPDRGPEAFF. Full variable domain (missing parts from reference TRBV19 and TRBJ1-1): DGGITQSPKYLFRKEGQNVTLSCEQNLNHDAMYWYRQDPGQGLRLIYYSQIVNDFQKGDIAEGYSVSREKKESFPLTVTSAQKNPTAFYLCASSILPDRGPEAFFGQGTRLTVV.

This clonotype was seen at least ten times. The CDR3 reads CASSPPLAPGEQFF. CDR3 sequence (DNA): TGTGCCAGCAGCCCTCCTCTAGCGCCCGGTGAGCAGTTCTTC. The chain joins TRBV28 to TRBJ2-5; tentative D call: TRBD2 (6 bases). The J call may be in error: the DNA end matches TRBJ2-1 better. The CDR3 contains 14 residues. Germline-derived CDR1 and CDR2 are MDHEN and SYDVKM.

The sample holds many counts of this clonotype. The chain uses TRBV20-1 and TRBJ1-5, with D unresolved. V shed 0 bases and J shed 6 bases, with 6 bases lying between them. The length of the CDR3 is 12 residues. Germline assignment: CDR1 DFQATT and CDR2 SNEGSKA (reference sequence). The CDR3 protein is CSARDQGQPQHF. As DNA, the CDR3 is TGCAGTGCTAGAGATCAAGGTCAGCCCCAGCATTTT.

Of note for this clonotype: This sequence is one base from a far larger clone and is likely a read error. This chain joins TRBV9 and TRBJ2-3; 9 nucleotides align to TRBD2. The CDR3 consists of 16 residues. With V trimmed by 4 bases and J by 2 bases, 8 bases remained unmatched. The germline V gene encodes CDR1 SGDLS and CDR2 YYNGEE. CDR3 in DNA: TGTGCCAGCAGCCGCGGGACTAGCAGAAACACAGATACGCAGTATTTT. This translates into CASSRGTSRNTDTQYF.

This clonotype occurred many times. The chain employs TRBV13 and TRBJ2-7; 9 bases are shared with TRBD2. The CDR3 totals 15 residues. Germline loops: CDR1 PRHDT, CDR2 FYEKMQ (reference sequence). V shed 5 bases and J 2 bases; nucleotides not matched to a gene: 7. DNA for the CDR3: TGTGCCAGCAGCACCCGTAGCGGGAGTACCTACGAGCAGTACTTC. Protein: CASSTRSGSTYEQYF.

CDR3 sequence reads: CASSSSGESTDTQYF. Written as DNA, the CDR3 is TGTGCCAGCAGTTCTAGCGGGGAGAGCACAGATACGCAGTATTTT. The chain carries TRBV7-9 and TRBJ2-3, with 9 nucleotides matching TRBD2. CDR3 length: 15 residues. Germline V CDR1 and CDR2: SEHNR, FQNEAQ (reference sequence). The J segment lost 0 bases and the V segment lost 6 bases, leaving 4 bases of the junction unmatched.

This clonotype was seen many times. This chain connects TRBV3-1 to TRBJ2-2, with TRBD1 matching over 9 bases. The CDR3 is 16 residues long. CDR1 is LGHDT and CDR2 is YNNKEL in the germline V gene (reference sequence). V lost 5 bases, J lost 4 bases, and 8 bases stayed unmatched. In nucleotides, the CDR3 is TGTGCCAGCAGCTACGGACAGGGGATAGTCACCGGGGAGCTGTTTTTT. Amino acid sequence: CASSYGQGIVTGELFF.

This clonotype showed up many times. The rearrangement links TRBV11-3 to TRBJ2-3, with 7 bases that match TRBD2. Germline lookup yields CDR1 SGHNT and CDR2 YENEEA. Trimming removed 2 bases from V and 4 bases from J; junction bases left unmatched: 9. The CDR3 has 16 amino acids. DNA of the CDR3: TGTGCCAGCAGCTTACTAGCGGCCCTAGGGGCAGATACGCAGTATTTT. It specifies CASSLLAALGADTQYF.

This clonotype showed up just a few times. V usage is TRBV12-3 or TRBV12-4 and J usage is TRBJ2-7; D gene unclear. The CDR3 length is 13 residues. The V gene lost 6 bases and the J gene lost 0 bases, with 9 bases spanning the gap. CDR3 in DNA: TGTGCCAGCAGGGAACAACGCTCCTACGAGCAGTACTTC. Its translation: CASREQRSYEQYF.

This clonotype was detected a few times. V gene TRBV7-8 combines with J gene TRBJ2-1, with D perhaps assigned TRBD1 or TRBD2 (5 bases each). This CDR3 comprises 12 residues. Per germline, CDR1 SGHVS and CDR2 FQNEAQ. Trimming took 4 bases from V and 9 from J, leaving 10 bases between them. The CDR3 here is CASSSLGGEQFF. CDR3 nucleotide sequence: TGTGCCAGCAGCTCACTTGGGGGTGAGCAGTTCTTC. Full variable domain (missing parts from reference TRBV7-8 and TRBJ2-1): GAGVSQSPRYKVAKRGQDVALRCDPISGHVSLFWYQQALGQGPEFLTYFQNEAQLDKSGLPSDRFFAERPEGSVSTLKIQRTQQEDSAVYLCASSSLGGEQFFGPGTRLTVL.

The chain recombines TRBV11-2 with TRBJ2-3; the D gene is possibly TRBD2 (6 bases). Germline V gene data show CDR1 as SGHAT and CDR2 as FQNNGV. V lost 1 base and J 4 bases, leaving 12 bases between the germline ends. The CDR3 length is 15 residues. The CDR3 spells CASSLAGERADTQYF. For the CDR3, the DNA is TGTGCCAGCAGCTTAGCGGGAGAGAGAGCAGATACGCAGTATTTT.

This chain connects TRBV4-1 to TRBJ2-7; 12 bases fit TRBD2. The germline CDR1 and CDR2 sequences are MGHRA and YSYEKL. This CDR3 is built from 18 residues. Losses at the gene ends were 2 bases for V and 3 bases for J; bases not matched to a gene: 11. Here the CDR3 DNA reads TGCGCCAGCAGCCAAATTCCGGGACTAGCGGGTGAAGGCTACGAGCAGTACTTC. Its protein product is CASSQIPGLAGEGYEQYF.

This clonotype came up many times. The V and J genes are TRBV12-5 and TRBJ2-2, with D uncertain. V was clipped by 2 bases and J by 2 bases, with 3 bases between them. This CDR3 region has 13 residues. Germline V gene sequence: CDR1 LGHNT, CDR2 FRNRAP. CDR3 sequence (DNA): TGTGCTAGTGGTTTGTACAACACCGGGGAGCTGTTTTTT. Residues: CASGLYNTGELFF.

In its sample, this clonotype was seen many times. The V call is TRBV5-1, the J call TRBJ1-1; TRBD1 is a possible D gene (5 bases). V lost 4 bases to trimming and J lost 3 bases, with 13 bases between them. In germline, CDR1 is SGHRS, CDR2 YFSETQ. The CDR3 has 14 residues. CDR3 sequence reads: CASSLGTGHTEAFF. The CDR3 DNA sequence: TGCGCCAGCAGCCTAGGGACGGGACACACTGAAGCTTTCTTT. Together with reference TRBV5-1 and TRBJ1-1, the CDR3 gives the full variable domain: KAGVTQTPRYLIKTRGQQVTLSCSPISGHRSVSWYQQTPGQGLQFLFEYFSETQRNKGNFPGRFSGRQFSNSRSEMNVSTLELGDSALYLCASSLGTGHTEAFFGQGTRLTVV.

Ten or more counts support this clonotype. The chain joins TRBV30 to TRBJ2-3; the match to TRBD1 covers 8 bases. V gave up 2 bases and J gave up 2 bases; unmatched junction bases: 6. The germline V gene has CDR1 GTSNPN and CDR2 SVGIG (reference sequence). The CDR3 runs to 15 residues. DNA of the CDR3: TGTGCCTGGAGTACGAGGACAGGGCCCACAGATACGCAGTATTTT. Protein product: CAWSTRTGPTDTQYF.

Ten or more counts support this clonotype. The chain links TRBV30 to TRBJ1-2, with D uncertain. Trimming took off 4 bases at V and 0 bases at J, with 15 bases between the two ends. Germline V gene data show CDR1 as GTSNPN and CDR2 as SVGIG (reference sequence). The CDR3 contains 15 residues. As DNA, the CDR3 is TGTGCCTGGATTGAAGGACCTAACCCTAACTATGGCTACACCTTC. It is translated as CAWIEGPNPNYGYTF.

For this clonotype: Given a far larger clone just one base away, this is likely a sequencing read error. This likely comes from a read error, as the CDR3 has no conserved phenylalanine or tryptophan at its end. V gene TRBV2 combines with J gene TRBJ2-5; 10 bases fit TRBD1. TRBJ2-1 explains the end of the DNA better; the J call may be wrong. The CDR3 runs 15 residues. Germline CDR1 and CDR2: SNHLY and FYNNEI. CDR3 sequence (DNA): TGTGCCAGCAGTGGGGACAGGGGAAGGGGCAATGAGCAGTTCTCC. Protein: CASSGDRGRGNEQFS.

This clonotype showed up many times. The genes are TRBV28 and TRBJ2-2, with D hard to call. Per germline, CDR1 MDHEN and CDR2 SYDVKM. CDR3 length equals 12 residues. Deletions cut 7 bases from V and 5 bases from J, with 8 bases between. CDR3 sequence: CASNLGTGELFF. CDR3 sequence (DNA): TGTGCCAGCAATTTGGGGACCGGGGAGCTGTTTTTT.